What follows are 14 T cell receptor beta chains derived from one specimen sequenced in a study of identifying expanded T cells in peripheral blood. Sequencing was performed with immunoSEQ multiplex PCR; in TCRdb, only in-frame clones are kept and a portion is missing. The table records 58,000 or so clones, approximately 80% of them present only once. The material sequenced was blood. The receptor set was obtained from a person between 18 and 75 years old in good health.

The J gene is TRBJ2-7, the V gene TRBV21-1; the tabulated D call, TRBD1, remains unverified against the DNA. TRBV21-1 is recorded as a pseudogene. CDR3 length equals 14 residues. The CDR3 nucleotides read TGTGCCAGCAGCGCCCGGACAGGGCATAGCGAGCAGTACGTC. This encodes CASSARTGHSEQYV.

J is TRBJ2-3 and V is TRBV19; TRBD2 matches at 8 bases. The J segment lost 5 bases and the V segment lost 6 bases, leaving 1 base of the junction unmatched. Germline loops: CDR1 LNHDA, CDR2 SQIVND (reference sequence). The CDR3 covers 12 residues. CDR3 sequence reads: CASRLAGDTQYF. Here the CDR3 DNA reads TGTGCCAGTAGGCTAGCGGGAGATACGCAGTATTTT.

The rearrangement uses TRBV7-9 and TRBJ1-2; no clear D gene. The germline V gene has CDR1 SEHNR and CDR2 FQNEAQ (reference sequence). This CDR3 comprises 15 residues. The V and J ends lost 5 bases and 4 bases respectively, with 17 bases between them. The CDR3 is CASSVDGSPGYGYTF. The CDR3 region has the DNA TGTGCCAGCAGCGTAGACGGCAGCCCGGGCTATGGCTACACCTTC. Together with reference TRBV7-9 and TRBJ1-2, the CDR3 gives the full variable domain: DTGVSQNPRHKITKRGQNVTFRCDPISEHNRLYWYRQTLGQGPEFLTYFQNEAQLEKSRLLSDRFSAERPKGSFSTLEIQRTEQGDSAMYLCASSVDGSPGYGYTFGSGTRLTVV.

The chain has TRBV5-8 and TRBJ2-1, with TRBD1 as a possible D gene (6 bases). Trimming took 0 bases from V and 1 from J, leaving 11 bases between them. Germline V gene sequence: CDR1 SGHTS, CDR2 YDEGEE. The CDR3 has 16 residues. The CDR3 DNA sequence: TGTGCCAGCAGCTTGGGGGGGCGTAGTTCCTACAATGAGCAGTTCTTC. Translation gives CASSLGGRSSYNEQFF.

The chain uses TRBV10-2 and TRBJ2-1; no clear D. Deletions cut 6 bases from V and 8 bases from J, with 14 bases between. Germline CDR1 and CDR2: WSHSY and SAAADI. This CDR3 is 13 amino acids long. The DNA for the CDR3 is TGCGCCAGCAGAAAGGAATTGGCCGATGAGCAGTTCTTC. It yields the protein CASRKELADEQFF.

The chain joins TRBV4-3 to TRBJ2-1, with D maybe TRBD2 (6 bases). Germline V gene lookup returns CDR1 LGHNA and CDR2 YSLEER. V was pared by 1 base and J by 5 bases, with 27 bases between. This CDR3 is 20 amino acids long. Here the CDR3 DNA reads TGCGCCAGCAGCCAAGTCGAACTAGCCTACTTGGGGCTGAACGACAATGAGCAGTTCTTC. This sequence encodes CASSQVELAYLGLNDNEQFF.

The chain has TRBV13 and TRBJ2-1; 7 bases are shared with TRBD2. Germline V gene data show CDR1 as PRHDT and CDR2 as FYEKMQ (reference sequence). CDR3 length: 15 amino acids. The trim removed 3 bases at V and 4 bases at J, leaving 6 bases unmatched. CDR3 residues: CASSFSGDSYNEQFF. CDR3 DNA: TGTGCCAGCAGCTTCAGCGGGGATTCTTACAATGAGCAGTTCTTC.

The chain couples TRBV6-6 to TRBJ2-1, with 9 bases identical to TRBD1. The CDR3 spans 14 residues. V was clipped by 6 bases and J by 9 bases; unmatched bases: 9. Germline CDR1 reads MNHNY; CDR2 reads SVGAGI (reference sequence). CDR3 bases: TGTGCCAGCAGCCCGACAGGGGGTGGGGGTGAGCAGTTCTTC. It is translated as CASSPTGGGGEQFF.

Of note for this clone: Other DNA sequences from this sample encode an identical CDR3 as well. This chain connects TRBV30 to TRBJ1-2; the D gene is possibly TRBD1 (5 bases). V lost 5 bases and J 11 bases, leaving 15 bases between the germline ends. The CDR3 is 11 residues long. The germline V gene has CDR1 GTSNPN and CDR2 SVGIG (reference sequence). CDR3: CAWETAQGYTF. CDR3 DNA sequence: TGTGCCTGGGAGACAGCCCAAGGTTACACCTTC.

The gene calls are TRBV10-3 and TRBJ1-3; 7 nucleotides align to TRBD1. The junction had 13 bases not matched to a gene; V was cut back by 5 bases and J by 3 bases. CDR1 is ENHRY and CDR2 is SYGVKD in the germline V gene. CDR3 size: 17 residues. CDR3 protein: CAISSYQDRAGGNTIYF. The CDR3 DNA is TGTGCCATCAGTTCATACCAAGACAGGGCGGGTGGAAACACCATATATTTT.

The V and J genes are TRBV18 and TRBJ1-1; 9 bases align to TRBD1. This CDR3 is built from 15 residues. Germline-derived CDR1 and CDR2 are KGHSH and LQKENI. Trimming took 1 base from V and 5 from J; bases not matched to a gene: 5. The DNA for the CDR3 is TGTGCCAGCTCACCACAGGGACAGGGAGGTACTGAAGCTTTCTTT. Translation: CASSPQGQGGTEAFF. Complete variable domain (other parts from reference TRBV18 and TRBJ1-1): NAGVMQNPRHLVRRRGQEARLRCSPMKGHSHVYWYRQLPEEGLKFMVYLQKENIIDESGMPKERFSAEFPKEGPSILRIQQVVRGDSAAYFCASSPQGQGGTEAFFGQGTRLTVV.

The gene calls are TRBV29-1 and TRBJ2-2; D remains unclear. The germline CDR1 and CDR2 sequences are SQVTM and ANQGSEA. V was trimmed by 7 bases and J by 4 bases, leaving 10 bases between them. The CDR3 covers 12 residues. The CDR3 coding sequence is TGCAGCGCCGAGACATCCACCGGGGAGCTGTTTTTT. The encoded protein is CSAETSTGELFF.

V and J are TRBV6-5 and TRBJ1-3; no firm D call. The length of the CDR3 is 15 residues. Germline assignment: CDR1 MNHEY and CDR2 SVGAGI. Trimming shortened V by 6 bases and J by 0 bases, and 12 bases separated the two germline ends. CDR3 protein: CASSHYRGSGNTIYF. CDR3 DNA: TGTGCCAGCAGCCACTATCGAGGCTCTGGAAACACCATATATTTT.

This clone was picked up one time. This chain links TRBV7-8 with TRBJ1-1; possible D gene TRBD1, 5 bases. Germline V gene sequence: CDR1 SGHVS, CDR2 FQNEAQ. The CDR3 extends over 15 amino acids. Deletions cut 0 bases from V and 2 bases from J, with 10 bases between. CDR3 in amino acids: CASSLARTYNTEAFF. In DNA, the CDR3 is TGTGCCAGCAGCTTAGCGAGGACATATAACACTGAAGCTTTCTTT.